This TCR beta chain is drawn from a study of cytomegalovirus exposure and HLA in healthy donors. Study-wide background: Findings of an earlier analysis included 90 million to 120 million unique TCR beta sequences from roughly 200 million T cells.

General observations from the study: Immune exposure was documented only through CMV serostatus. Reports showed the classifier diagnosing cytomegalovirus status with high specificity and sensitivity.

Germline values: CDR1 PRHDT, CDR2 FYEKMQ (reference sequence). Trimming shortened V by 3 bases and J by 2 bases, and 11 bases separated the two germline ends. The CDR3 length is 14 residues. Details on this clone: Its target is not known.

The PCR was carried out with 60 Vbeta primers and 13 Jbeta primers. Using immunoSEQ multiplex PCR, the repertoire was profiled, and TCRdb retains in-frame clones only, with some absent. The sample has approximately 93,000 clones, roughly 83% seen once. V usage is TRBV13 and J usage is TRBJ2-7; a possible D gene is TRBD2 (6 bases). The receptor was isolated from a male donor in good health and CMV-seropositive. Sequences were obtained from PBMCs. Written as DNA, the CDR3 is TGTGCCAGCAGCTTTGGGACTCATACCTACGAGCAGTACTTC. It encodes CASSFGTHTYEQYF.